One sample yielded the 22 T cell receptor beta chains listed below, sequenced in a study of blood T cell repertoires in COVID-19. Data came from immunoSEQ multiplex PCR; TCRdb stores just in-frame clones and leaves some out. In the table there are 120,000 or so clones, 75% to 90% of which are singletons. The specimen was peripheral blood. The receptors stem from a man in his sixties or seventies with active or convalescent COVID-19.

For the CDR3, the DNA is TGTGCCAGCAAGGAAGAGGCCTCCTCTGGAAACACCATATATTTT. Its protein product is CASKEEASSGNTIYF. The chain employs TRBV6-4 and TRBJ1-3; no definite D call. CDR3 length: 15 amino acids. The V end lost 7 bases, the J end lost 0 bases, and 13 bases lay between the germline ends. Germline V gene data show CDR1 as MRHNA and CDR2 as SNTAGT.

This chain joins TRBV14 and TRBJ1-5; perhaps TRBD1 as D (5 bases). Germline V gives CDR1 SGHDN, CDR2 FVKESK. The V and J ends lost 3 bases and 2 bases respectively, with 8 bases between them. CDR3 length: 14 residues. The CDR3 DNA reads as TGTGCCAGCAGCCAGGGGCTGGGCAATCAGCCCCAGCATTTT. Translated, it gives CASSQGLGNQPQHF.

This rearrangement joins TRBV24-1 to TRBJ2-3; 7 nucleotides line up with TRBD2. The trim removed 6 bases at V and 4 bases at J, leaving 12 bases unmatched. The CDR3 spans 16 residues. The germline V gene encodes CDR1 KGHDR and CDR2 SFDVKD. CDR3 loop: CATSSLRGSRSDTQYF. Here the CDR3 DNA reads TGTGCCACCAGTTCCCTTCGCGGGAGTCGGTCAGATACGCAGTATTTT.

The rearrangement links TRBV20-1 to TRBJ2-3; the match to TRBD1 covers 10 bases. Germline V CDR1 and CDR2: DFQATT, SNEGSKA (reference sequence). There are 15 residues in the CDR3. The J segment lost 1 base and the V segment lost 3 bases, leaving 4 bases of the junction unmatched. CDR3 loop: CSASIGTGGTDTQYF. As DNA, the CDR3 is TGCAGTGCTAGTATCGGGACAGGGGGCACAGATACGCAGTATTTT.

The V call is TRBV2, the J call TRBJ2-7; weak D call: TRBD1 (6 bases). Germline V gene data show CDR1 as SNHLY and CDR2 as FYNNEI. V was pared by 3 bases and J by 1 base, with 13 bases between. This CDR3 comprises 15 residues. CDR3 sequence (DNA): TGTGCCAGCAGTGATCAATCGACAGGTTCCTACGAGCAGTACTTC. Residues: CASSDQSTGSYEQYF. The entire variable domain, with the rest obtained from reference TRBV2 and TRBJ2-7, is as follows: EPEVTQTPSHQVTQMGQEVILRCVPISNHLYFYWYRQILGQKVEFLVSFYNNEISEKSEIFDDQFSVERPDGSNFTLKIRSTKLEDSAMYFCASSDQSTGSYEQYFGPGTRLTVT.

This chain uses TRBV3-1 (or the pseudogene TRBV3-2) with TRBJ2-7; D gene unclear. CDR3 length: 12 amino acids. Trimming took off 1 base at V and 3 bases at J, with 4 bases between the two ends. Germline assignment: CDR1 LGHDT and CDR2 YNNKEL (reference sequence). CDR3 sequence (DNA): TGTGCCAGCAGCCAAGGCAGCTACGAGCAGTACTTC. Residues: CASSQGSYEQYF.

The chain is built from TRBV6-2 or TRBV6-3 and TRBJ2-1, with 11 bases aligning to TRBD2. This CDR3 comprises 15 residues. J gave up 7 bases and V 5 bases, and 7 bases lay outside the gene matches. In germline, CDR1 is MNHEY, CDR2 SVGEGT. CDR3 amino acids: CASSNGLAGKNEQFF. As DNA, the CDR3 is TGTGCCAGCAGTAACGGACTAGCGGGCAAAAATGAGCAGTTCTTC.

This clone was seen a handful of times. The CDR3 nucleotides read TGTGCCACCCTGACAGGCGTCAACACTAACTATGGCTACACCTTC. Its protein product is CATLTGVNTNYGYTF. The chain combines TRBV19 with TRBJ1-2; possibly TRBD1 for D (6 bases). The germline gives CDR1 LNHDA, CDR2 SQIVND (reference sequence). V was shortened by 10 bases and J by 0 bases, with 18 bases between the two germline ends. This CDR3 has 15 residues. The full variable domain, rest sourced from reference TRBV19 and TRBJ1-2, is DGGITQSPKYLFRKEGQNVTLSCEQNLNHDAMYWYRQDPGQGLRLIYYSQIVNDFQKGDIAEGYSVSREKKESFPLTVTSAQKNPTAFYLCATLTGVNTNYGYTFGSGTRLTVV.

The V call is TRBV7-9, the J call TRBJ2-3; 8 bases align to TRBD1. CDR1 and CDR2 from the germline V gene are SEHNR and FQNEAQ (reference sequence). V was pared by 6 bases and J by 1 base, with 6 bases of the junction left unmatched. The CDR3 has 15 residues. The CDR3 DNA is TGTGCCAGCAGAGGGGGACAGGAGCGCACAGATACGCAGTATTTT. It encodes CASRGGQERTDTQYF.

The chain has TRBV15 and TRBJ2-3; 8 nucleotides agree with TRBD1. Germline assignment: CDR1 LNHNV and CDR2 YYDKDF (reference sequence). V trimming: 1 base; J trimming: 4 bases; junction bases outside the gene matches: 4. The CDR3 is made up of 15 amino acids. The CDR3 DNA reads as TGTGCCACCAGCAGAGTCGAACAGGGGGCAGATACGCAGTATTTT. Residues: CATSRVEQGADTQYF.

The table lists this clone with a few counts. The genes are TRBV3-1 (or the pseudogene TRBV3-2) and TRBJ2-7, with D perhaps TRBD2 (6 bases). This CDR3 comprises 15 residues. The germline V gene has CDR1 LGHDT and CDR2 YNNKEL (reference sequence). V was shortened by 5 bases and J by 5 bases, with 19 bases between the two germline ends. The CDR3 nucleotides are TGTGCCAGCAGCTCTAGGAGGGAGTCAGTTAACGAGCAGTACTTC. Translated: CASSSRRESVNEQYF.

The chain links TRBV5-4 to TRBJ1-4; TRBD1 agrees at 10 bases. Germline V gene lookup returns CDR1 SGHNT and CDR2 YYREEE (reference sequence). The CDR3 extends over 16 amino acids. Losses at the gene ends were 4 bases for V and 8 bases for J; bases not matched to a gene: 11. CDR3: CASSHDLGQGLEKLFF. The CDR3 region has the DNA TGTGCCAGCAGCCATGACCTGGGACAGGGGCTGGAAAAACTGTTTTTT.

This clone was seen once. The chain links TRBV2 to TRBJ1-4; the D gene is possibly TRBD1 (6 bases). CDR1 and CDR2 from the germline V gene are SNHLY and FYNNEI. V lost 9 bases and J 8 bases, leaving 13 bases between the germline ends. The CDR3 is 12 amino acids. In nucleotides, the CDR3 is TGTGCCAGTCAGGGAGGGGGGGAAAAACTGTTTTTT. It encodes CASQGGGEKLFF.

The V call is TRBV29-1, the J call TRBJ1-2; D might be TRBD1 (5 bases). Germline values: CDR1 SQVTM, CDR2 ANQGSEA. Trimming shortened V by 3 bases and J by 4 bases, and 9 bases separated the two germline ends. The CDR3 sequence is 12 residues long. In DNA form, the CDR3 reads TGCAGCGTTGACAGGGTCGTCTATGGCTACACCTTC. It codes for CSVDRVVYGYTF.

The chain links TRBV5-1 to TRBJ1-2, with 8 nucleotides matching TRBD1. Germline V lookup: CDR1 SGHRS, CDR2 YFSETQ. The junction had 8 bases not matched to a gene; V was cut back by 4 bases and J by 6 bases. The CDR3 is made up of 14 amino acids. The CDR3 protein is CASSPGQGVHGYTF. Here the CDR3 DNA reads TGCGCCAGCAGCCCCGGACAGGGAGTTCATGGCTACACCTTC.

This clone was seen only once. V is TRBV7-9 and J is TRBJ1-1, with 7 bases aligning to TRBD1. The germline V gene has CDR1 SEHNR and CDR2 FQNEAQ (reference sequence). The CDR3 loop spans 14 amino acids. Trimming took 5 bases from V and 5 from J; bases not matched to a gene: 8. The CDR3 sequence: CASSPGRGSTEAFF. The DNA for the CDR3 is TGTGCCAGCAGCCCAGGCAGGGGGAGTACTGAAGCTTTCTTT.

The chain joins TRBV2 to TRBJ2-3, with 10 bases identical to TRBD2. From germline, CDR1 is SNHLY and CDR2 FYNNEI. V lost 5 bases, J lost 6 bases, and 8 bases stayed unmatched. This CDR3 contains 15 residues. The CDR3 sequence: CASSRTSGDGDTQYF. CDR3 sequence (DNA): TGTGCCAGCAGTCGGACTAGCGGAGACGGGGATACGCAGTATTTT.

The DNA for the CDR3 is TGTGCCACTGCTTGGGGAGGGGCTGGGGCCAACGTCCTGACTTTC. Its translation is CATAWGGAGANVLTF. V is TRBV10-3 and J is TRBJ2-6; TRBD2 matches at 7 bases. The CDR3 has 15 residues. Germline V gene lookup returns CDR1 ENHRY and CDR2 SYGVKD. The junction had 8 bases not matched to a gene; V was cut back by 10 bases and J by 2 bases.

This chain connects TRBV6-5 to TRBJ1-6, with D maybe TRBD1 (5 bases). Germline-derived CDR1 and CDR2 are MNHEY and SVGAGI. Trimming removed 10 bases from V and 11 bases from J, with 9 bases in between. The CDR3 consists of 10 residues. CDR3 amino acids: CATGGAPLHF. The CDR3 nucleotides are TGTGCCACTGGAGGGGCACCCCTCCACTTT.

The J gene is TRBJ1-4, the V gene TRBV6-6; 8 bases fit TRBD1. CDR1 and CDR2 from the germline V gene are MNHNY and SVGAGI (reference sequence). This CDR3 is 16 amino acids long. The trim removed 5 bases at V and 5 bases at J, leaving 10 bases unmatched. DNA for the CDR3: TGTGCCAGCAGTGCCCGGACAGGGAACGGAAATGAAAAACTGTTTTTT. This gives the protein CASSARTGNGNEKLFF.

The chain recombines TRBV18 with TRBJ2-1, with 9 bases that match TRBD1. The CDR3 runs to 16 residues. Trimming took 2 bases from V and 3 from J; bases not matched to a gene: 5. The germline V gene encodes CDR1 KGHSH and CDR2 LQKENI. CDR3 residues: CASSPSGTGIYNEQFF. The CDR3 DNA reads as TGTGCCAGCTCACCATCCGGGACAGGGATCTACAATGAGCAGTTCTTC.

The chain is built from TRBV25-1 and TRBJ2-1; tentative D call: TRBD2 (5 bases). The ends were cut back, 10 bases at V and 6 bases at J, with 13 bases in the middle. The CDR3 totals 12 residues. The V gene's germline CDR1 is MGHDK and CDR2 SYGVNS. The chain's CDR3 is CATQIGGNEQFF. The CDR3 nucleotides are TGTGCCACCCAAATAGGAGGCAATGAGCAGTTCTTC. Full variable domain (missing parts from reference TRBV25-1 and TRBJ2-1): EADIYQTPRYLVIGTGKKITLECSQTMGHDKMYWYQQDPGMELHLIHYSYGVNSTEKGDLSSESTVSRIRTEHFPLTLESARPSHTSQYLCATQIGGNEQFFGPGTRLTVL.